This T cell receptor beta chain was sequenced during a study of shared clonotypes between healthy human individuals. In the study overall: CD8 memory received one plate per donor, CD8 naive two, CD4 memory three and CD4 naive three. General observations from the study: Only blood was sampled, and tissue TCR repertoires likely differ from blood ones.

An even split of each subset's genomic DNA across several immunoSEQ plates was performed. Clones were read by immunoSEQ multiplex PCR, and TCRdb kept only the in-frame ones, dropping some. Of about 2.5 million clones listed, 80% to 95% are singletons. V lost 5 bases, J lost 7 bases, and 20 bases lay in between. The V gene's germline CDR1 is SGHAT and CDR2 FQDESV (reference sequence). The CDR3 runs to 15 residues. Turning to this clone: Its antigen is unidentified.

Sequenced material: naive CD4+ T cells from PBMCs. Subset meaning: CD45RA+ positively selected. This TCR came from a young man in good health. Some clones in this sample may be carry-over from other donors' samples. V and J are TRBV11-1 and TRBJ2-5; no firm D call. The CDR3 DNA is TGTGCCAGCAGCCCCCGGGCCGGTCAAGCAGGGACCCAGTACTTC. Translating gives CASSPRAGQAGTQYF. The full variable domain, its missing parts supplied by reference TRBV11-1 and TRBJ2-5, is EAEVAQSPRYKITEKSQAVAFWCDPISGHATLYWYRQILGQGPELLVQFQDESVVDDSQLPKDRFSAERLKGVDSTLKIQPAELGDSAMYLCASSPRAGQAGTQYFGPGTRLLVL.